These 15 T cell receptor beta chains share one sample of origin, sequenced in a study of T cell responses to AZD1222 COVID-19 vaccine. Repertoires were generated with immunoSEQ multiplex PCR, while TCRdb's copy carries only in-frame clones and drops some. This sample has roughly 80,000 clones, with 70% to 90% found just once. This specimen was peripheral blood, taken 28 days after the second AZD1222 dose. These receptors were obtained from an adult who received the AZD1222 COVID-19 vaccine.

V and J are TRBV9 and TRBJ2-7; TRBD1 aligns across 9 bases. V gave up 3 bases and J gave up 6 bases; unmatched junction bases: 4. This CDR3 is built from 13 residues. The germline V gene encodes CDR1 SGDLS and CDR2 YYNGEE. The CDR3 nucleotides read TGTGCCAGCAGCGGGGGACAGGGCGGCGAGCAGTACTTC. It is translated as CASSGGQGGEQYF.

This chain uses TRBV13 with TRBJ2-1; D may be TRBD1 or TRBD2 (5 bases each). The CDR3 is made up of 13 amino acids. The V gene lost 6 bases and the J gene lost 9 bases, with 15 bases spanning the gap. Germline V lookup: CDR1 PRHDT, CDR2 FYEKMQ (reference sequence). The CDR3 spells CASRPGASGEQFF. DNA of the CDR3: TGTGCCAGCAGACCCGGGGCATCCGGTGAGCAGTTCTTC.

The chain is built from TRBV20-1 and TRBJ1-2, with 8 positions matching TRBD1. The CDR3 covers 11 residues. Trimming took 6 bases from V and 8 from J; bases not matched to a gene: 5. Germline CDR1 and CDR2: DFQATT and SNEGSKA (reference sequence). The CDR3 bases are TGCAGTGCCCCGGACAGGGAGGGCTACACCTTC. It encodes CSAPDREGYTF.

This chain links TRBV7-3 with TRBJ1-2; weak D call: TRBD1 (5 bases). Germline V gene sequence: CDR1 SGHTA, CDR2 FQGTGA. The CDR3 loop spans 13 amino acids. V was trimmed by 2 bases and J by 8 bases, leaving 12 bases between them. This CDR3 reads CASSLQAGSGYTF. The CDR3 DNA follows: TGTGCCAGCAGCTTACAGGCAGGGAGCGGCTACACCTTC.

This chain uses TRBV15 with TRBJ2-3, with a tentative D call TRBD2 (5 bases). The CDR3 is made up of 16 amino acids. Germline V lookup: CDR1 LNHNV, CDR2 YYDKDF (reference sequence). The V end was cut by 2 bases, the J end by 0 bases, with 12 bases between. The CDR3 reads CATSRLLVQSTDTQYF. CDR3 nucleotides: TGTGCCACCAGCAGATTACTAGTCCAAAGCACAGATACGCAGTATTTT.

This chain uses TRBV3-1 (or the pseudogene TRBV3-2) with TRBJ1-2; D unclear. V lost 0 bases, J lost 4 bases, and 9 bases lay in between. CDR3 length: 14 residues. Germline CDR1 and CDR2: LGHDT and YNNKEL (reference sequence). In DNA form, the CDR3 reads TGTGCCAGCAGCCAAGAGGCCGGGCCCTATGGCTACACCTTC. The encoded protein is CASSQEAGPYGYTF.

This clone appeared a few times. This chain joins TRBV18 and TRBJ2-7; D could derive from TRBD1 or TRBD2 (5 bases each). Per germline, CDR1 KGHSH and CDR2 LQKENI. The CDR3 has 19 residues. V lost 2 bases, J lost 2 bases, and 25 bases lay in between. This CDR3 reads CASSPARDGGGSTTYEQYF. In DNA form, the CDR3 reads TGTGCCAGCTCACCAGCCCGGGACGGTGGTGGGTCGACCACCTACGAGCAGTACTTC. The full variable domain, completed using reference TRBV18 and TRBJ2-7, is NAGVMQNPRHLVRRRGQEARLRCSPMKGHSHVYWYRQLPEEGLKFMVYLQKENIIDESGMPKERFSAEFPKEGPSILRIQQVVRGDSAAYFCASSPARDGGGSTTYEQYFGPGTRLTVT.

The rearrangement uses TRBV6-2 or TRBV6-3 and TRBJ2-7; D is unclear. CDR3 length: 11 amino acids. Trimming cost V 0 bases and J 5 bases, with 2 bases left between them. Germline lookup yields CDR1 MNHEY and CDR2 SVGEGT. The DNA of the CDR3 is TGTGCCAGCAGTTACTCGGACGAGCAGTACTTC. Amino acids: CASSYSDEQYF.

The chain has TRBV5-4 and TRBJ2-5; TRBD1 agrees at 9 bases. CDR3 length equals 16 residues. With V trimmed by 3 bases and J by 2 bases, 8 bases remained unmatched. Germline CDR1 and CDR2: SGHNT and YYREEE (reference sequence). This chain's CDR3 is CASSSPPGTGQETQYF. The CDR3 DNA follows: TGTGCCAGCAGCTCCCCCCCCGGGACAGGGCAAGAGACCCAGTACTTC.

This clone occurred once. The gene calls are TRBV13 and TRBJ2-7, with TRBD2 as a possible D gene (6 bases). This CDR3 has 12 amino acids. The germline V gene encodes CDR1 PRHDT and CDR2 FYEKMQ (reference sequence). V was clipped by 2 bases and J by 7 bases, with 9 bases between them. CDR3 DNA: TGTGCCAGCAGCTTACGTGGGGGGGAGCAGTACTTC. Translated, it gives CASSLRGGEQYF.

The DNA for the CDR3 is TGTGCCAGCAGTTTTCCGCACATTTCACCCCTCCACTTT. Translated: CASSFPHISPLHF. J is TRBJ1-6 and V is TRBV28; D call uncertain. V shed 3 bases and J shed 9 bases, with 9 bases lying between them. CDR1 and CDR2 from the germline V gene are MDHEN and SYDVKM. This CDR3 spans 13 amino acids.

The chain is built from TRBV3-1 (or the pseudogene TRBV3-2) and TRBJ2-1, with a weak D call TRBD2 (5 bases). The CDR3 has 12 residues. Trimming left V 3 bases short and J 8 bases short, with 8 bases between. Germline CDR1 LGHDT, CDR2 YNNKEL (reference sequence). The CDR3 DNA reads TGTGCCAGCAGCCAGTGGGGAGATGAGCAGTTCTTC. It is translated as CASSQWGDEQFF.

This rearrangement joins TRBV2 to TRBJ1-5; 7 bases map to TRBD1. Germline-derived CDR1 and CDR2 are SNHLY and FYNNEI. Trimming removed 5 bases from V and 3 bases from J; junction bases left unmatched: 4. This CDR3 has 14 amino acids. In DNA form, the CDR3 reads TGTGCCAGCAGTAGGACAGGCAACAATCAGCCCCAGCATTTT. Its protein is CASSRTGNNQPQHF.

The genes are TRBV28 and TRBJ2-7, with a tentative D call TRBD1 (6 bases). This CDR3 has 13 amino acids. Deletions cut 6 bases from V and 3 bases from J, with 12 bases between. Germline V gene sequence: CDR1 MDHEN, CDR2 SYDVKM. CDR3 sequence reads: CASRDGQRYEQYF. CDR3 in DNA: TGTGCCAGCAGGGATGGACAGCGCTACGAGCAGTACTTC.

The chain is built from TRBV6-5 and TRBJ2-3, with D possibly being TRBD1 (6 bases). In germline, CDR1 is MNHEY, CDR2 SVGAGI. V dropped 6 bases and J dropped 2 bases, with 12 bases sitting between them. CDR3 length: 14 residues. DNA of the CDR3: TGTGCCAGCAGCAGAACAGGGCCCACAGATACGCAGTATTTT. Its translation: CASSRTGPTDTQYF.